This TCR beta chain was sequenced in a study of blood T cell repertoires in COVID-19 (dated by TCRdb to the early 2020s). At the level of the whole study: The collaborator samples originated in the United States, Italy and Spain and spanned the acute and convalescent phases of COVID-19. The repertoires were made available in a free public database intended to serve as a resource for research on the immune response to SARS-CoV-2. The samples were drawn from the first 160 participants of the ongoing ImmuneRACE study and from 1,254 subjects provided by 6 global collaborators. The dataset comprised deeply sampled blood TCRbeta repertoires from subjects exposed to, actively infected with, or recovered from COVID-19. HLA class I and class II types, where available, came from metadata supplied by the sample provider rather than from assay-based typing. The material from the prospective study consisted of cDNA or gDNA derived from T cells, B-cell-depleted T cells, or PBMCs. The sample metadata nearly always contained a de-identified subject ID, COVID-19 status, age in years and sex. The research as a whole found: The amount of clinical and demographic metadata varied by source and participant and was provided uncurated.

TCRbeta CDR3 regions were amplified from genomic DNA using the immunoSEQ Assay, a bias-controlled multiplex PCR. The paper's data handling went like this. Nucleated cell counts per sample were estimated from amplification of reference gene primers within the assay. Sequence reads were collapsed and filtered to measure the absolute abundance of every unique TCRbeta CDR3 rearrangement. For each sample, productive Simpson clonality was calculated by taking the square root of Simpson's diversity index across productive rearrangements. The table comes from immuneACCESS by way of TCRdb, which keeps in-frame sequences with V and J called. Part of the clones is missing from these tables; in studies checked, under half for an unresolved V gene and the rest for unknown reasons. The V and J calls and the clone size are those of that table, but D and trimming were determined from the DNA. Across this sample there are more than 200,000 clones, with roughly 85% seen only once. Clones ranked in the top ten supply about 2.7% of the sample.

Each collaborating institution followed its own protocols to collect whole blood in K2EDTA tubes. For TCRbeta analysis, collaborators shipped samples as frozen whole blood, isolated PBMCs, or DNA extracted from either of those sample types. The V end loses 6 bases and the J end loses 3 bases, and a stretch of 9 bases separates them. Per the germline V gene, MDHEN is the CDR1 and SYDVKM is the CDR2. From its cysteine to its phenylalanine, the CDR3 spans 12 amino acids. The sequence is cut down to CDR3 DNA, 36 bases in frame from base 1. In regard to this clone: What this receptor recognizes is not known. Base qualities were left out, and no much larger clone turns up one base away.

The V and J segments used are TRBV28 and TRBJ2-7, with the D segment identity uncertain. The TCR was taken from a woman aged 40 to 55 with active or convalescent COVID-19. The specimen was peripheral blood. CDR3 reads: CASRQPGYEQYF. In nucleotides, the sequence is TGTGCCAGCAGACAACCGGGCTACGAGCAGTACTTC. Here the CDR3 is joined to the reference TRBV28 and TRBJ2-7 genes, and the full variable domain is: DVKVTQSSRYLVKRTGEKVFLECVQDMDHENMFWYRQDPGLGLRLIYFSYDVKMKEKGDIPEGYSVSREKKERFSLILESASTNQTSMYLCASRQPGYEQYFGPGTRLTVT.